Listed below are T cell receptor beta chains from one sample, sequenced in a study of T cell responses to AZD1222 COVID-19 vaccine. TCRdb's table, derived via immunoSEQ multiplex PCR, lists solely in-frame clones and lacks some. The sample lists 150,000 to 200,000 clones, 85% to 90% seen once, with under 6.5% in the top ten. Sequencing used peripheral blood, obtained on day 0 of AZD1222 vaccination. All receptors derive from an adult in good health. Both conserved end residues are part of each CDR3. Fields, in order: CDR3 DNA, CDR3 protein, V gene, D gene, clone size, J gene. The D gene is left open where the match is weak. Clone sizes are given selectively: once, few, many, or a class where the clone is expanded.

TGTGCCAGCAGCCAAGGGACAGGGGCAACCTCTGGCTACACCTTC	CASSQGTGATSGYTF	TRBV3-1/TRBV3-2	TRBD1	.	TRBJ1-2
TGCAGCGTTGAAGACTCCCACACTAGCACAGATACGCAGTATTTT	CSVEDSHTSTDTQYF	TRBV29-1	.	.	TRBJ2-3
TGTGCCACCCTGGGGGGGGCAGGTGGCAATGAGCAGTTCTTC	CATLGGAGGNEQFF	TRBV24-1	.	.	TRBJ2-1
TGTGCCAGTGGGACAGGGGGGCAGCCCCAGCATTTT	CASGTGGQPQHF	TRBV19	TRBD1	.	TRBJ1-5
TGTGCCAGCAGCCAAGGAGGGGGTTTTGACGAGCAGTACTTC	CASSQGGGFDEQYF	TRBV3-1/TRBV3-2	.	once	TRBJ2-7
TGTGCCAGCAGCCACGACAGGGTTAACTATGGCTACACCTTC	CASSHDRVNYGYTF	TRBV14	TRBD1	once	TRBJ1-2
TGTGCCAGCAGTTTAGGACAGGGGGTGCGGGGCTACACCTTC	CASSLGQGVRGYTF	TRBV28	TRBD1	.	TRBJ1-2
TGTGCCAGCAGAGGAAACTTCGCGAACACCGGGGAGCTGTTTTTT	CASRGNFANTGELFF	TRBV6-5	.	.	TRBJ2-2
TGTGCCATCAGACAACAGGGGGACACCGGGGAGCTGTTTTTT	CAIRQQGDTGELFF	TRBV10-3	TRBD1	.	TRBJ2-2
TGTGCCAGCTCACCTAGACAGGCGAGTAATGAAAAACTGTTTTTT	CASSPRQASNEKLFF	TRBV18	.	once	TRBJ1-4
TGTGCCAGCAGCGCGGGACAGGGTGAGACGGTCTATGGCTACACCTTC	CASSAGQGETVYGYTF	TRBV5-5	TRBD1	.	TRBJ1-2
TGTGCCTGGGGATCCGGCACAGATACGCAGTATTTT	CAWGSGTDTQYF	TRBV30	.	once	TRBJ2-3
TGTGCCAGCACCCTACCAGGTCAGCCCCAGCATTTT	CASTLPGQPQHF	TRBV28	.	.	TRBJ1-5
TGTGCCAGCAGCGTAGCAGGCAACTACAATGAGCAGTTCTTC	CASSVAGNYNEQFF	TRBV9	.	.	TRBJ2-1
TGTGCCAGCAGCTCGAAAAGGACAGGTCTGAACACCGGGGAGCTGTTTTTT	CASSSKRTGLNTGELFF	TRBV11-3	TRBD1	.	TRBJ2-2
TGTGCCAGCACCCTGGTGGGGGACAGGGGGCGAGAGACCCAGTACTTC	CASTLVGDRGRETQYF	TRBV7-6	TRBD1	few	TRBJ2-5
TGCGCCAGCAGCCCCTTGGGACAGGCGAGCTCCTACAATGAGCAGTTCTTC	CASSPLGQASSYNEQFF	TRBV5-1	TRBD1	.	TRBJ2-1
TGCAGCGTTGGACAGGGCCTTTATGGCTACACCTTC	CSVGQGLYGYTF	TRBV29-1	TRBD1	.	TRBJ1-2
TGCAGTGCTAGTGGGGATAGCAATCAGCCCCAGCATTTT	CSASGDSNQPQHF	TRBV20-1	.	.	TRBJ1-5
TGTGCCAGCAGTATAAGGAGGACCCCGAGCTCCTACAATGAGCAGTTCTTC	CASSIRRTPSSYNEQFF	TRBV2	.	once	TRBJ2-1
TGTGCCAGCAGTGACAGGGCCTCGGCCCAGCATTTT	CASSDRASAQHF	TRBV2	.	once	TRBJ1-5
TGCGCCAGCAGCCAAGTTGGGGTGACCGGGGAGCTGTTTTTT	CASSQVGVTGELFF	TRBV4-1	.	few	TRBJ2-2
TGTGCCAGCAGCTTACTGGTAGGGCCAACCGGGGAGCTGTTTTTT	CASSLLVGPTGELFF	TRBV7-9	.	few	TRBJ2-2
TGTGCCAGCAGCCGAACAGGGTCTGGAAACACCATATATTTT	CASSRTGSGNTIYF	TRBV6-5	.	.	TRBJ1-3
TGTGCCAGCAGTATTCAGACAGGGTGGTCCTACGAGCAGTACTTC	CASSIQTGWSYEQYF	TRBV6-5	TRBD1	.	TRBJ2-7
TGTGCCAGCAGCGTAGAGGCAGCCTTCTCTGGAAACACCATATATTTT	CASSVEAAFSGNTIYF	TRBV9	.	.	TRBJ1-3
TGTGCCAGCGAGCCCAACCACTACGAGCAGTACTTC	CASEPNHYEQYF	TRBV2	.	.	TRBJ2-7
TGTGCCAGCAGTTATTCCCAGGGGGCCCAGCCCCAGCATTTT	CASSYSQGAQPQHF	TRBV6-2/TRBV6-3	TRBD1	.	TRBJ1-5
TGTGCCAGCACAGGTAGCGGGAGCATTTCGTACTACAATGAGCAGTTCTTC	CASTGSGSISYYNEQFF	TRBV7-9	TRBD2	.	TRBJ2-1
TGTGCCATCAGTGAGTTGATAGGCTCTAATTCACCCCTCCACTTT	CAISELIGSNSPLHF	TRBV10-3	.	.	TRBJ1-6
TGTGCCAGCAGCTTAGATACCATGACTGAAGCTTTCTTT	CASSLDTMTEAFF	TRBV11-3	.	.	TRBJ1-1
TGTGCCAGCAGCCAAGCCATGTCCCGGGGGAGGTATGAAAAACTGTTTTTT	CASSQAMSRGRYEKLFF	TRBV3-1/TRBV3-2	.	few	TRBJ1-4
TGTGCCAGCAGTTCCGGACCTGTTGCTACCTACGAGCAGTACTTC	CASSSGPVATYEQYF	TRBV28	.	.	TRBJ2-7
TGTGCCAGCAGCCAAGGGCTGGGTCCCGGGGAGCTGTTTTTT	CASSQGLGPGELFF	TRBV3-1/TRBV3-2	.	.	TRBJ2-2
TGTGCCAGCACTAGGGACAGGGTACAAGAGACCCAGTACTTC	CASTRDRVQETQYF	TRBV6-5	TRBD1	.	TRBJ2-5
TGCGCCAGCAGCTTGGCAGGGAGCTATGGCTACACCTTC	CASSLAGSYGYTF	TRBV5-1	.	.	TRBJ1-2
TGTGCCAGCAGCCTATGGGAGCGCGGGGAGCTGTTTTTT	CASSLWERGELFF	TRBV11-2	.	.	TRBJ2-2
TGTGCCAGCAGCCAGACTAAAGGGGCGGCCTTAGCCAAAAACATTCAGTACTTC	CASSQTKGAALAKNIQYF	TRBV5-6	.	.	TRBJ2-4
TGCGCCAGCAGCCAAGTCGGGACAGGGACCTACGAGCAGTACTTC	CASSQVGTGTYEQYF	TRBV4-3	TRBD1	.	TRBJ2-7
TGTGCCAGCAGCCAAAGAGCGGGACAGGGTACCTACGAGCAGTACTTC	CASSQRAGQGTYEQYF	TRBV3-1/TRBV3-2	TRBD1	.	TRBJ2-7
TGTGCCAGCAGTTTAGCCCTGAACACCGGGGAGCTGTTTTTT	CASSLALNTGELFF	TRBV28	.	.	TRBJ2-2
TGCAGTGCCCTTCGTGGCGAGACCCAGTACTTC	CSALRGETQYF	TRBV20-1	.	.	TRBJ2-5